The rows below give T cell receptor beta chains drawn from one sample of a study of identifying expanded T cells in peripheral blood. Here immunoSEQ multiplex PCR was the method, and the copy in TCRdb shows in-frame clones only, minus some. The sample lists 50,000 to 75,000 clones; around 83% were seen once. The sample consisted of blood. These receptors were taken from a person aged 18-69 years in good health. CDR3s include the opening cysteine and the closing phenylalanine or tryptophan. D genes are given only for firm matches. Not all rows give a size; the values are once, few, many and, for expanded clones, a class.

cdr3_nt | cdr3_aa | j_call | v_call | clone_size | d_call
TGTGCCAGTGTCCCGGTTGTGGGGGGAACTGAAGCTTTCTTT | CASVPVVGGTEAFF | TRBJ1-1 | TRBV9 | few | NA
TGTGCCAGCAGCCTCGGGTCGACTACCGGGGAGCTGTTTTTT | CASSLGSTTGELFF | TRBJ2-2 | TRBV7-2 | NA | NA
TGTGCCAGCAGTGAGGAGGGACGCAATCAGCCCCAGCATTTT | CASSEEGRNQPQHF | TRBJ1-5 | TRBV2 | NA | NA
TGTGCCAGCTCACCAACTGGGGGCTCCCGGGAGCAGTTCTTC | CASSPTGGSREQFF | TRBJ2-1 | TRBV18 | NA | NA
TGTGCCAGCAGCGTAGGCTCTCTTAACTATGGCTACACCTTC | CASSVGSLNYGYTF | TRBJ1-2 | TRBV9 | NA | NA
TGTGCCACCAGCAGGGATAGCGGGAGCTACAATGAGCAGTTCTTC | CATSRDSGSYNEQFF | TRBJ2-1 | TRBV15 | few | TRBD2
TGTGCCAAGGGGGATTCCCTCTACGAGCAGTACTTC | CAKGDSLYEQYF | TRBJ2-7 | TRBV10-3 | NA | NA
TGTGCCAGCAGTGAAGCGCCGGCACTCTATAGCAATCAGCCCCAGCATTTT | CASSEAPALYSNQPQHF | TRBJ1-5 | TRBV6-1 | NA | NA
TGTGCCAGCGGCGCGAACTCCTACGAGCAGTACTTC | CASGANSYEQYF | TRBJ2-7 | TRBV7-2 | NA | NA
TGTGCCAGCATCCTGTACCCAGGGGCGCAGGGCTACACCTTC | CASILYPGAQGYTF | TRBJ1-2 | TRBV6-5 | NA | NA
TGTGCCATCGGACGGGTACTCAACACTGAAGCTTTCTTT | CAIGRVLNTEAFF | TRBJ1-1 | TRBV19 | NA | NA
TGTGCCAGCAGCCGCGGGGACGTTAGCAATCAGCCCCAGCATTTT | CASSRGDVSNQPQHF | TRBJ1-5 | TRBV7-2 | NA | NA
TGTGCTAGTGGCCCCGACAGCCTCTCCTTGGGCTACACCTTC | CASGPDSLSLGYTF | TRBJ1-2 | TRBV12-5 | NA | NA
TGTGCCAGCACTGAGGGGACAGGCGTTTACATATACAATGAGCAGTTCTTC | CASTEGTGVYIYNEQFF | TRBJ2-1 | TRBV6-1 | NA | TRBD1
TGTGCCAGCACCAACCTCGAGGGCGCCCGATTCCAAGAGACCCAGTACTTC | CASTNLEGARFQETQYF | TRBJ2-5 | TRBV2 | NA | NA